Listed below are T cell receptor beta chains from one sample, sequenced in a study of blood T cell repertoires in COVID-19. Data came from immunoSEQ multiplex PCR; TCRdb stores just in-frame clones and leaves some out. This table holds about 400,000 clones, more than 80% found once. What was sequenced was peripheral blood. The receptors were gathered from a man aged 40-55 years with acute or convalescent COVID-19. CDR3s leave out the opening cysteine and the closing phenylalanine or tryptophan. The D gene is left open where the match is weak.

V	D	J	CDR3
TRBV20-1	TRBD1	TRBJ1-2	SASRKTHRTGDLGLGANYGYT
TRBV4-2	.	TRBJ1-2	ASSQGMAGVYGYT
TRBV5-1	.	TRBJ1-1	ASSPGGEFNTEAF
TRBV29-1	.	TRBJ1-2	STSLMGGNGYT
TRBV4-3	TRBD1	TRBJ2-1	ASSQLGQGAYNEQF
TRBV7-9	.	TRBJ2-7	ASGPKRTETYEQY
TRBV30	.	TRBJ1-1	AWSPTGKGLGTEAF
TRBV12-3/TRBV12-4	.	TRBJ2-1	ASSFVRGEQF
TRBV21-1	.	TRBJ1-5	ASSKGGRGSNSNQPQH
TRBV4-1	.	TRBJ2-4	ASSQLSGTHLAKNIQY
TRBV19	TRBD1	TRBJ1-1	ASSPFRGRATRNTEAF
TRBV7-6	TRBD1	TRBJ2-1	ASSLVFRTGGNEQF
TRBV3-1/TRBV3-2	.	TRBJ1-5	ASSAFRSNQPQH
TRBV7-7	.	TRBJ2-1	ASSPRQGSYNEQF
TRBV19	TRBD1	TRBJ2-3	ASNRAGGADTQY
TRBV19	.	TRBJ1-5	ASTVQVAQPQH
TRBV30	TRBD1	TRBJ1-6	AWSAPDRESPLH
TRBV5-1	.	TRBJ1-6	ASSLGVGEPLH
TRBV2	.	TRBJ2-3	ARGLLMRTDTQY
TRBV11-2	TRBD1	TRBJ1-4	ASSAGDRNNEKLF
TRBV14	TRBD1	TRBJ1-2	ASSQDRQGIDGYT
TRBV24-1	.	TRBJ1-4	ATIVPQTNEKLF
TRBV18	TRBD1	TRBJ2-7	ASSTGTEDYEQY
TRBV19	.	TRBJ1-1	ASRLSTEAF
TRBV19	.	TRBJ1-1	ACYGRGWGNTEAF
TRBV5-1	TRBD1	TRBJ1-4	ASSTGTGAGEKLF
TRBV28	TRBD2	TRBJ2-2	ASSAGLAGTGELF
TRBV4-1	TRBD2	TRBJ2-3	ASSQLGLAGYNTQY
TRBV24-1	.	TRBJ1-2	ATSDLRAGNGYT
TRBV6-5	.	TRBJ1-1	ASSYEAGTEAF